Below are 6 T cell receptor beta chains sequenced from a single sample in a study of shared clonotypes between healthy human individuals (dated by TCRdb to 2018 to 2021). To prepare the library, the immunoSEQ multiplex PCR assay was applied. TCRdb holds this immuneACCESS table with in-frame rearrangements only. Some clones are missing; in checked studies, unresolved V genes explain under half, and the rest has no known cause. Counted in this sample were millions of clones; just over 90% of them appeared once. Approximately 0.4% of the sample belongs to the ten largest clones. The source material was naive CD4+ T cells from PBMCs. What this sample's cell subset or site label stands for: CD45RA+ positively selected. Source of these receptors: a man between 18 and 35 years old in good health. Some clones in this sample may be carry-over from other donors' samples.

The chain combines TRBV4-3 with TRBJ2-3; 7 nucleotides agree with TRBD2. This CDR3 region has 17 residues. Germline V gives CDR1 LGHNA, CDR2 YSLEER. Losses at the gene ends were 5 bases for V and 0 bases for J; bases not matched to a gene: 11. The CDR3 region is CASSFQVSSGSTDTQYF. The CDR3 coding sequence is TGCGCCAGCAGCTTCCAAGTATCTAGCGGAAGCACAGATACGCAGTATTTT.

The chain is built from TRBV9 and TRBJ2-7; D unresolved. The CDR3 loop spans 13 amino acids. Germline-derived CDR1 and CDR2 are SGDLS and YYNGEE. V was cut by 3 bases and J by 6 bases, with 13 bases left in between. The CDR3 loop reads CASSASSPSEQYF. CDR3 coding DNA: TGTGCCAGCAGCGCATCGTCTCCTAGCGAGCAGTACTTC.

CDR3 loop: CASRSQGRSQETQYF. For the CDR3, the DNA is TGTGCCAGCAGATCCCAGGGACGGAGCCAAGAGACCCAGTACTTC. J is TRBJ2-5 and V is TRBV7-2; D possibly uses TRBD1 or TRBD2 (5 bases each). CDR1 SGHTA and CDR2 FQGNSA come from the germline V gene. The CDR3 runs 15 residues. V shed 6 bases and J shed 1 base, with 15 bases lying between them.

The V gene is TRBV7-6, the J gene TRBJ1-5; D is ambiguous. Germline V gives CDR1 SGHVS, CDR2 FNYEAQ. V was shortened by 6 bases and J by 8 bases, with 20 bases between the two germline ends. The CDR3 length is 15 residues. As DNA, the CDR3 is TGTGCCAGCAGTTCGCTGAGCGGCTTTAGTGAGCCCCAGCATTTT. Protein product: CASSSLSGFSEPQHF.

Notes on this clone: The sample has other DNA sequences that encode this CDR3 too. The V call is TRBV7-2, the J call TRBJ1-5; 7 bases are a match to TRBD1. V shed 5 bases and J 4 bases; nucleotides not matched to a gene: 5. The germline V gene has CDR1 SGHTA and CDR2 FQGNSA. The CDR3 extends over 14 amino acids. The CDR3 here is CASSPPGGNQPQHF. In nucleotides, the CDR3 is TGTGCCAGCAGCCCCCCAGGGGGGAATCAGCCCCAGCATTTT.

The chain is built from TRBV4-1 and TRBJ1-5; 7 nucleotides line up with TRBD1. V was clipped by 2 bases and J by 3 bases; unmatched bases: 10. CDR3 length equals 17 residues. CDR1 and CDR2 (germline): MGHRA, YSYEKL. CDR3 region: CASSQSETGDYNQPQHF. The CDR3 DNA reads TGCGCCAGCAGCCAATCCGAAACAGGGGATTACAATCAGCCCCAGCATTTT.